The rows below give T cell receptor beta chains drawn from one sample of a study of T-cell memory formation after mild COVID-19. TCRdb re-derived calls from the 5' RACE reads in MiXCR, one entry per CDR3 protein. The sample lists 550,000 to 600,000 distinct CDR3 sequences, about 22% occurring once. Sequenced input: PBMCs or a T cell subset sorted from them (not recorded which). These receptors came from an adult woman who had mild COVID-19 (a few samples of this study predate the infection). Cell type and time point are not known. The CDR3 runs from the conserved cysteine through the conserved F or W. The D gene is left open where the match is weak. Clone size, where shown, is once, few, many, or a class for clones that have expanded.

>NA|TRBV5-1|14|TRBD1|TRBJ1-4
CASSFGTGHEKLFF
TGCGCCAGCAGCTTCGGGACAGGTCACGAAAAACTGTTTTTT
>few|TRBV6-1|17|NA|TRBJ1-1
CASRTYSAGERRTEAFF
TGTGCCAGCAGGACCTATTCGGCAGGGGAAAGACGGACTGAAGCTTTCTTT
>many|TRBV5-1|14|NA|TRBJ2-7
CASSLASPSYEQYF
TGCGCCAGCAGCTTGGCCTCCCCGTCCTACGAGCAGTACTTC
>few|TRBV20-1|13|NA|TRBJ2-1
CSARDRGDNEQFF
TGCAGTGCTAGAGACAGGGGAGACAATGAGCAGTTCTTC
>NA|TRBV20-1|14|TRBD2|TRBJ2-7
CSASAPAGAYEQYF
TGCAGTGCTAGTGCCCCAGCGGGAGCCTACGAGCAGTACTTC
>NA|TRBV4-1|16|TRBD1|TRBJ2-1
CASSRSGTGSSHEQFF
TGCGCCAGCAGCCGAAGTGGGACAGGGAGCTCGCATGAGCAGTTCTTC
>NA|TRBV7-6|16|NA|TRBJ1-6
CASSLGSGGDNSPLHF
TGTGCCAGCAGCTTAGGGTCAGGAGGAGATAATTCACCCCTCCACTTT
>few|TRBV12-3/TRBV12-4|16|NA|TRBJ2-3
CASSFLPRTPPDTQYF
TGTGCCAGCAGTTTTCTGCCGAGGACCCCACCAGATACGCAGTATTTT
>few|TRBV28|16|TRBD1|TRBJ1-6
CASRIDRATYNSPLHF
TGTGCCAGCAGAATCGACAGGGCTACCTATAATTCACCCCTCCACTTT
>NA|TRBV6-1|12|NA|TRBJ2-7
CASLRVGYEQYF
TGTGCCAGCTTAAGAGTGGGTTACGAGCAGTACTTC
>few|TRBV2|13|NA|TRBJ2-3
CASSDRGGDTQYF
TGTGCCAGCAGTGATCGGGGTGGAGATACGCAGTATTTT
>NA|TRBV11-2|12|NA|TRBJ2-2
CASSFGGGELFF
TGTGCCAGCAGCTTCGGCGGGGGGGAGCTGTTTTTT
>many|TRBV27|15|NA|TRBJ2-3
CASSPYLASTDTQYF
TGTGCCAGCAGTCCGTATTTGGCTAGCACAGATACGCAGTATTTT
>NA|TRBV2|14|TRBD1|TRBJ2-7
CASSERDRDYEQYF
TGTGCCAGCAGTGAACGCGACAGGGACTACGAGCAGTACTTC
>NA|TRBV18|12|NA|TRBJ1-4
CASSPLDEKLFF
TGTGCCAGCTCACCACTGGATGAAAAACTGTTTTTT
>NA|TRBV5-1|14|TRBD1|TRBJ1-1
CASSLGGQFTEAFF
TGCGCCAGCAGCTTGGGGGGACAGTTCACTGAAGCTTTCTTT
>NA|TRBV28|14|NA|TRBJ2-7
CASSFRRGGYEQYF
TGTGCCAGCAGTTTCCGGCGGGGTGGCTACGAGCAGTACTTC
>NA|TRBV10-3|14|NA|TRBJ2-7
CAISESGRSYEQYF
TGTGCCATCAGTGAGTCCGGGCGTTCCTACGAGCAGTACTTC
>few|TRBV19|15|TRBD1|TRBJ2-7
CASSTGQGHPYEQYF
TGTGCCAGTAGTACTGGACAGGGCCACCCCTACGAGCAGTACTTC
>few|TRBV9|18|NA|TRBJ2-5
CASSVAAGAYTGRETQYF
TGTGCCAGCAGCGTGGCGGCGGGGGCCTATACAGGCCGAGAGACCCAGTACTTC
>NA|TRBV6-2/TRBV6-3|12|NA|TRBJ2-1
CASSYTSNEQFF
TGTGCCAGCAGTTACACTAGTAATGAGCAGTTCTTC
>NA|TRBV4-1|13|NA|TRBJ2-1
CASSPEGLIEQFF
TGCGCCAGCAGCCCGGAGGGGCTAATTGAGCAGTTCTTC
>NA|TRBV5-1|18|TRBD1|TRBJ2-6
CASSIGSAGGSGANVLTF
TGCGCCAGCAGTATCGGGTCGGCAGGGGGCTCTGGGGCCAACGTCCTGACTTTC
>NA|TRBV10-3|15|TRBD1|TRBJ2-7
CAISGSGTENYEQYF
TGTGCCATCAGTGGATCCGGGACAGAGAACTACGAGCAGTACTTC
>NA|TRBV10-2|14|NA|TRBJ2-1
CASIKGTPYNEQFF
TGCGCCAGCATAAAGGGGACTCCTTACAATGAGCAGTTCTTC
>NA|TRBV9|16|NA|TRBJ1-6
CASSAYSDSYNSPLHF
TGTGCCAGCAGCGCGTACTCAGACTCCTATAATTCACCCCTCCACTTT
>few|TRBV18|14|TRBD2|TRBJ2-7
CASSPGTTGNEQYF
TGTGCCAGCTCACCTGGGACTACCGGGAACGAGCAGTACTTC
>NA|TRBV14|16|TRBD2|TRBJ2-3
CASSKRLAGFTDTQYF
TGTGCCAGCAGCAAGAGACTAGCGGGATTCACAGATACGCAGTATTTT
>NA|TRBV6-5|15|NA|TRBJ2-7
CASSYSDSETYEQYF
TGTGCCAGCAGTTACTCGGATTCGGAAACCTACGAGCAGTACTTC
>NA|TRBV5-6|17|TRBD1|TRBJ2-5
CASSLLPGTGGKETQYF
TGTGCCAGCAGCCTGCTCCCCGGGACAGGGGGGAAAGAGACCCAGTACTTC
>few|TRBV27|13|NA|TRBJ2-7
CASSPPGPWEQYF
TGTGCCAGCAGCCCACCAGGGCCGTGGGAGCAGTACTTC
>few|TRBV6-5|15|NA|TRBJ2-2
CASSYSMQSPGELFF
TGTGCCAGCAGTTACTCTATGCAATCCCCCGGGGAGCTGTTTTTT
>NA|TRBV7-3|15|TRBD1|TRBJ1-2
CASSPGQGVSYGYTF
TGTGCCAGCAGCCCGGGACAGGGGGTGTCATATGGCTACACCTTC
>many|TRBV19|16|NA|TRBJ1-1
CASSILFRGINTEAFF
TGTGCCAGTAGTATACTATTCAGGGGCATCAACACTGAAGCTTTCTTT
>NA|TRBV7-2|16|TRBD2|TRBJ2-1
CASSPNPGLDYNEQFF
TGTGCCAGCAGCCCAAATCCGGGACTAGACTACAATGAGCAGTTCTTC
>few|TRBV12-3/TRBV12-4|13|NA|TRBJ2-5
CASSILLGETQYF
TGTGCCAGCAGTATCCTTCTAGGAGAGACCCAGTACTTC
>NA|TRBV29-1|12|NA|TRBJ1-1
CSVPTLNTEAFF
TGCAGCGTCCCCACCTTGAACACTGAAGCTTTCTTT
>few|TRBV5-1|17|TRBD2|TRBJ2-7
CASSFRTLAVNSYEQYF
TGCGCCAGCAGCTTTCGAACTCTAGCGGTAAATTCCTACGAGCAGTACTTC
>NA|TRBV9|17|NA|TRBJ2-3
CASSPPRSRGPTDTQYF
TGTGCCAGCAGCCCTCCCCGCTCCAGGGGTCCCACAGATACGCAGTATTTT
>NA|TRBV7-2|17|NA|TRBJ1-2
CASSLAQDRPKGYGYTF
TGTGCCAGCAGCTTAGCGCAGGACAGACCCAAAGGCTATGGCTACACCTTC
>NA|TRBV20-1|12|NA|TRBJ1-2
CSAPQGGYGYTF
TGCAGTGCTCCCCAGGGTGGCTATGGCTACACCTTC
>NA|TRBV15|13|NA|TRBJ2-7
CATSRVNAGEQYF
TGTGCCACCAGCAGAGTAAACGCTGGAGAGCAGTACTTC
>few|TRBV12-3/TRBV12-4|11|NA|TRBJ2-7
CASRVGLEQYF
TGTGCCAGCAGAGTCGGTCTGGAGCAGTACTTC
>NA|TRBV5-4|16|NA|TRBJ1-1
CASSLAVGARNTEAFF
TGTGCCAGCAGCTTGGCCGTGGGGGCCAGGAACACTGAAGCTTTCTTT
>NA|TRBV7-9|16|NA|TRBJ2-7
CASSVPHGEGPYEQYF
TGTGCCAGCAGCGTGCCCCACGGGGAAGGCCCCTACGAGCAGTACTTC
>few|TRBV2|15|NA|TRBJ2-7
CASSYDWRSSYEQYF
TGTGCCAGCAGTTACGACTGGAGGAGCTCCTACGAGCAGTACTTC
>NA|TRBV24-1|13|NA|TRBJ2-1
CATSGTAYNEQFF
TGTGCCACCAGTGGGACAGCGTACAATGAGCAGTTCTTC
>NA|TRBV7-9|14|NA|TRBJ2-7
CASSPSWQIYEQYF
TGTGCCAGCAGCCCTAGCTGGCAGATCTACGAGCAGTACTTC
>few|TRBV7-9|15|TRBD2|TRBJ2-5
CASSPRGGREETQYF
TGTGCCAGCAGCCCCCGGGGGGGGCGCGAAGAGACCCAGTACTTC
>few|TRBV7-2|11|NA|TRBJ2-3
CASSLARTQYF
TGTGCCAGCAGCTTAGCTAGAACGCAGTATTTT
>few|TRBV19|15|NA|TRBJ1-5
CASRGPRRSNQPQHF
TGTGCCAGTAGGGGCCCTCGTCGTAGCAATCAGCCCCAGCATTTT
>many|TRBV10-2|13|TRBD1|TRBJ2-5
CASSQGAQETQYF
TGCGCCAGCAGTCAGGGGGCCCAAGAGACCCAGTACTTC
>NA|TRBV5-1|13|NA|TRBJ1-1
CASSLAVGTEAFF
TGCGCCAGCAGCTTGGCGGTGGGGACTGAAGCTTTCTTT